This TCR beta chain was sequenced for a study of T cell responses to AZD1222 COVID-19 vaccine. This CDR3 contains 14 residues. Only in-frame clones appear in the TCRdb table, and some are missing; sequencing was by immunoSEQ multiplex PCR. The sample has about 120,000 clones, approximately 85% seen once. The gene calls are TRBV21-1 and TRBJ2-1; TRBD1 reflects the table's D call only, with no check against the DNA. TRBV21-1 is noted as a pseudogene. The material sequenced was peripheral blood, taken on day 0 of MenACWY control vaccination. This clonotype was sampled from an adult in good health. This CDR3 is CAPHRGLSNNEQFF. In DNA, the CDR3 is TGTGCCCCCCATAGGGGGCTGTCTAACAATGAGCAGTTCTTC.